The subject of this entry is one T cell receptor (beta chain). Its antigen is as yet unknown. The data were obtained in a study of early stage breast cancer tumors. Overall study results and limits: Compared with adjacent normal breast tissue, tumors showed roughly 2.5-fold greater T cell density and higher clonality. Unsorted bulk genomic DNA sequencing lacked pairing and functional marker data. Blood repertoires resembled normal breast more than tumor. Most shared enriched TCRB sequences were commonly generated ones.

Clones were read by immunoSEQ multiplex PCR, and TCRdb kept only the in-frame ones, dropping some. Here the sample spans 25,000 to 30,000 clones, approximately 75% being singletons. The V gene end was trimmed by 1 base and the J gene end by 5 bases; junction bases not matched to a gene: 8. Germline CDR1 and CDR2: SGHNT and YENEEA. The CDR3 sequence is 18 residues long. The chain links TRBV11-3 to TRBJ2-3; 14 nucleotides match TRBD2. Sequencing was done on a sample of blood. This clonotype was obtained from a person aged 45-60 years with breast cancer. Here the CDR3 DNA reads TGTGCCAGCAGCTTAGGACTGACTAGCGGGAGGGCCGGAGATACGCAGTATTTT. It yields the protein CASSLGLTSGRAGDTQYF.